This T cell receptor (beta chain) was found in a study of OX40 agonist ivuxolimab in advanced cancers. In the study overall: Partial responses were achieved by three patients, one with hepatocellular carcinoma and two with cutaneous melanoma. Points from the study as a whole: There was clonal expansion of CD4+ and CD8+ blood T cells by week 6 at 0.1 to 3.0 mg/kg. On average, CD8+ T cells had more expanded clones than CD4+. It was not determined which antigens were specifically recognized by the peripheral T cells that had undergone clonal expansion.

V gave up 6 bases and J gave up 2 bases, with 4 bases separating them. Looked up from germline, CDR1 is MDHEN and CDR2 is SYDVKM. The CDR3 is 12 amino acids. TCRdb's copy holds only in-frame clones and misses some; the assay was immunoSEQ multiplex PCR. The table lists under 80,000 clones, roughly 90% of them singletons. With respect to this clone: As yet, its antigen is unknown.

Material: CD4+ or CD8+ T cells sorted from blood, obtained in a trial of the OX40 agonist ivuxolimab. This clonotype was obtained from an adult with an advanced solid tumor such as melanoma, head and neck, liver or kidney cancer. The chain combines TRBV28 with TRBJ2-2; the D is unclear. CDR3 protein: CASRPNTGELFF. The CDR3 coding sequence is TGTGCCAGCAGACCCAACACCGGGGAGCTGTTTTTT.